The entry that follows covers one TCR beta chain sequence. This sample was included in a study of blood T cell repertoires in COVID-19. Study-level information: Acute and convalescent COVID-19 samples came from the United States, Italy and Spain. Sources were T cells, B-cell-depleted T cells, or PBMCs; the material itself was cDNA or gDNA.

CDR1 is MNHEY, CDR2 SVGAGI, per germline. V was cut by 5 bases and J by 6 bases, with 17 bases left in between. The CDR3 is 14 residues long. Original handling: Reference gene primers were amplified, and this amplification served to estimate nucleated cell counts. Using immunoSEQ multiplex PCR, the repertoire was profiled, and TCRdb retains in-frame clones only, with some absent. The DNA was the basis for D and trimming; V, J and clone size are from that table. The top ten hold around 1.5% of the sample, which has roughly 73,000 clones, 85% to 90% seen once. The source of this sequence is a human donor in a cohort sampled during active COVID-19. Sequenced: peripheral blood. The chain is built from TRBV6-5 and TRBJ2-7; D perhaps matches TRBD1 (6 bases). Written as DNA, the CDR3 is TGTGCCAGCAGTACGGGCCAGGGGTCGAGCGAGCAGTACTTC. It encodes CASSTGQGSSEQYF.